The 21 T cell receptor beta chains in this list originate from one sample, sequenced in a study of cytomegalovirus exposure and HLA in healthy donors. 60 Vbeta and 13 Jbeta primers were used in PCR. This table comes from immunoSEQ multiplex PCR, and its TCRdb copy is limited to in-frame clones, with some not included. Of approximately 160,000 clones in the sample, about 68% are singletons; the top ten hold under 1.5%. The sequenced sample was PBMCs. Receptors were obtained from a man aged 18 to 29 in good health and CMV-seronegative.

This chain connects TRBV27 to TRBJ2-7; 7 bases fit TRBD2. The CDR3 loop spans 14 amino acids. The junction had 13 bases not matched to a gene; V was cut back by 10 bases and J by 4 bases. Germline CDR1 is MNHEY and CDR2 is SMNVEV (reference sequence). The CDR3 region is CATTTSVGGYEQYF. The CDR3 bases are TGTGCCACTACAACTAGCGTGGGGGGGTACGAGCAGTACTTC.

The sample holds one count of this clone. This chain joins TRBV10-2 and TRBJ1-5, with a weak D call TRBD1 (6 bases). Germline lookup yields CDR1 WSHSY and CDR2 SAAADI. The V end was cut by 7 bases, the J end by 3 bases, with 10 bases between. CDR3 size: 13 residues. CDR3 DNA sequence: TGCGCCAGCACACGACAGGCCAATCAGCCCCAGCATTTT. This gives the protein CASTRQANQPQHF.

This sequence joins TRBV11-2 and TRBJ1-1; D is unclear. The V end lost 1 base, the J end lost 2 bases, and 5 bases lay between the germline ends. The CDR3 has 13 residues. CDR1 is SGHAT, CDR2 FQNNGV, per germline. The CDR3 loop is CASSLVRNTEAFF. As DNA, the CDR3 is TGTGCCAGCAGCTTAGTCAGAAACACTGAAGCTTTCTTT. Looking up the rest from reference TRBV11-2 and TRBJ1-1 gives the full variable domain: EAGVAQSPRYKIIEKRQSVAFWCNPISGHATLYWYQQILGQGPKLLIQFQNNGVVDDSQLPKDRFSAERLKGVDSTLKIQPAKLEDSAVYLCASSLVRNTEAFFGQGTRLTVV.

This clone appeared a few times. This chain connects TRBV27 to TRBJ2-1, with 8 bases identical to TRBD2. Trimming took 5 bases from V and 6 from J; bases not matched to a gene: 9. This CDR3 region has 15 residues. Germline V gene lookup returns CDR1 MNHEY and CDR2 SMNVEV (reference sequence). The CDR3 spells CASSPAGAVSNEQFF. The CDR3 DNA is TGTGCCAGCAGTCCAGCGGGAGCTGTGAGCAATGAGCAGTTCTTC.

This chain uses TRBV12-5 with TRBJ1-2; D is undetermined. This CDR3 contains 12 residues. From germline, CDR1 is LGHNT and CDR2 FRNRAP. The V and J ends lost 3 bases and 4 bases respectively, with 6 bases between them. The CDR3 DNA reads as TGTGCTAGTGGTTTTTCGGGCTATGGCTACACCTTC. This codes for CASGFSGYGYTF.

Details on this clone: Within the sample, other DNA sequences also encode this same CDR3. J is TRBJ2-3 and V is TRBV7-2; 7 bases line up with TRBD2. This CDR3 spans 16 amino acids. Germline V gene sequence: CDR1 SGHTA, CDR2 FQGNSA. J lost 0 bases, V lost 2 bases, and 5 bases had no gene match. CDR3 amino acids: CASSLRLAASTDTQYF. The CDR3 DNA is TGTGCCAGCAGCTTAAGGCTAGCGGCTAGCACAGATACGCAGTATTTT.

A remark on this clone: The junction and the germline gene differ at one end; a read error may be behind it. The gene calls are TRBV13 and TRBJ2-3, with 10 bases that match TRBD2. The CDR3 has 17 amino acids. CDR1 PRHDT and CDR2 FYEKMQ come from the germline V gene (reference sequence). CDR3 in amino acids: CASSIGLAVFRTDTQYF. CDR3 DNA: TGTGCCAGCAGCATAGGACTAGCGGTTTTCCGCACAGATACGCAGTATTTT.

This clone was detected only once. The chain combines TRBV14 with TRBJ1-1; unclear D gene. The CDR3 extends over 14 amino acids. V was pared by 5 bases and J by 4 bases, with 14 bases between. Germline values: CDR1 SGHDN, CDR2 FVKESK. The CDR3 DNA reads as TGTGCCAGCAGCGCCCGCGGGGATAGCACTGAAGCTTTCTTT. This encodes CASSARGDSTEAFF.

This sequence joins TRBV23-1 and TRBJ2-1, with D uncertain. TRBV23-1 is given ORF status, its function remaining uncertain. The CDR3 covers 11 residues. Trimming stripped 3 bases from V and 8 bases from J, with 5 bases between. In nucleotides, the CDR3 is TGCGCCAGCAGTCAGTCATATGAGCAGTTCTTC. Translation gives CASSQSYEQFF.

The chain is built from TRBV2 and TRBJ2-5; 11 bases map to TRBD1. The CDR3 contains 15 residues. Germline values: CDR1 SNHLY, CDR2 FYNNEI. Losses at the gene ends were 8 bases for V and 6 bases for J; bases not matched to a gene: 11. In DNA, the CDR3 is TGTGCCAGCCAGCGGACAGGGGGCATCGGGAAGACCCAGTACTTC. It specifies CASQRTGGIGKTQYF.

The genes are TRBV5-8 and TRBJ2-1, with D possibly matching TRBD1 (6 bases). Germline CDR1 reads SGHTS; CDR2 reads YDEGEE. V lost 1 base, J lost 7 bases, and 9 bases lay in between. CDR3 length equals 13 residues. CDR3 sequence reads: CASSLRQGNEQFF. CDR3 nucleotide sequence: TGTGCCAGCAGCTTGAGGCAGGGGAATGAGCAGTTCTTC. The variable domain in full, completed from reference TRBV5-8 and TRBJ2-1, reads EAGVTQSPTHLIKTRGQQATLRCSPISGHTSVYWYQQALGLGLQFLLWYDEGEERNRGNFPPRFSGRQFPNYSSELNVNALELEDSALYLCASSLRQGNEQFFGPGTRLTVL.

CDR3 DNA: TGTGCCAGCAGCTTCGGGCTAGCGGGAGGGCCGGGTGAGCAGTTCTTC. Translation gives CASSFGLAGGPGEQFF. This chain uses TRBV11-2 with TRBJ2-1; 12 bases are shared with TRBD2. V was pared by 3 bases and J by 9 bases, with 9 bases of the junction left unmatched. CDR3 size: 16 residues. Germline V gives CDR1 SGHAT, CDR2 FQNNGV.

The CDR3 sequence: CASSLSSGANQPQHF. The CDR3 DNA sequence: TGTGCCAGCAGCTTATCATCAGGGGCCAATCAGCCCCAGCATTTT. The chain recombines TRBV7-9 with TRBJ1-5; D perhaps matches TRBD1 (6 bases). Germline-derived CDR1 and CDR2 are SEHNR and FQNEAQ (reference sequence). Trimming cost V 2 bases and J 3 bases, with 11 bases left between them. There are 15 residues in the CDR3.

This clone was picked up one time. The chain couples TRBV2 to TRBJ2-7; perhaps TRBD2 as D (6 bases). Trimming cost V 4 bases and J 3 bases, with 19 bases left between them. CDR1 SNHLY and CDR2 FYNNEI come from the germline V gene. This CDR3 region has 16 residues. CDR3 coding DNA: TGTGCCAGCAGTGCCTACCCTAGCGCGGATAACTACGAGCAGTACTTC. Its translation is CASSAYPSADNYEQYF.

This sequence joins TRBV15 and TRBJ2-5, with D possibly TRBD1 on 5 matching bases. Trimming took 10 bases from V and 3 from J, leaving 18 bases between them. Germline V gene sequence: CDR1 LNHNV, CDR2 YYDKDF (reference sequence). The CDR3 loop spans 14 amino acids. CDR3 protein: CAIAPEPGKETQYF. The CDR3 DNA reads TGTGCCATCGCGCCAGAACCAGGGAAAGAGACCCAGTACTTC.

The rearrangement links TRBV2 to TRBJ2-7, with 10 nucleotides matching TRBD2. The junction had 6 bases not matched to a gene; V was cut back by 3 bases and J by 4 bases. This CDR3 comprises 15 residues. Germline V gene sequence: CDR1 SNHLY, CDR2 FYNNEI. In nucleotides, the CDR3 is TGTGCCAGCAGTGAGGAGCGGGAGGGATGGTACGAGCAGTACTTC. The encoded protein is CASSEEREGWYEQYF. Filled out from reference TRBV2 and TRBJ2-7, the complete variable domain reads EPEVTQTPSHQVTQMGQEVILRCVPISNHLYFYWYRQILGQKVEFLVSFYNNEISEKSEIFDDQFSVERPDGSNFTLKIRSTKLEDSAMYFCASSEEREGWYEQYFGPGTRLTVT.

This chain links TRBV9 with TRBJ2-2; 7 bases map to TRBD2. V was pared by 2 bases and J by 5 bases, with 9 bases of the junction left unmatched. Germline-derived CDR1 and CDR2 are SGDLS and YYNGEE. The CDR3 extends over 16 amino acids. CDR3: CASSVGRGAGTGELFF. The CDR3 coding sequence is TGTGCCAGCAGCGTCGGTAGGGGAGCGGGGACCGGGGAGCTGTTTTTT.

J is TRBJ2-7 and V is TRBV7-8, with 9 nucleotides matching TRBD2. There are 17 residues in the CDR3. J lost 0 bases, V lost 5 bases, and 11 bases had no gene match. From germline, CDR1 is SGHVS and CDR2 FQNEAQ. The CDR3 sequence is CASSGRGRGNSSYEQYF. CDR3 nucleotide sequence: TGTGCCAGCAGCGGCCGCGGGAGGGGGAACAGCTCCTACGAGCAGTACTTC.

This clone was seen more than once but under ten times. J is TRBJ2-5 and V is TRBV10-2; D perhaps matches TRBD2 (5 bases). The germline V and J ends were trimmed by 6 bases and 5 bases, with 16 bases remaining between them. There are 14 residues in the CDR3. Germline V gene sequence: CDR1 WSHSY, CDR2 SAAADI. The CDR3 DNA reads TGCGCCAGCAGCGGCGGGTTCCCGAGGGAGACCCAGTACTTC. Amino acids: CASSGGFPRETQYF.

V and J are TRBV5-1 and TRBJ1-1; D not resolved. CDR3 length: 14 residues. CDR1 and CDR2 from the germline V gene are SGHRS and YFSETQ. Trimming shortened V by 1 base and J by 5 bases, and 12 bases separated the two germline ends. The CDR3 DNA follows: TGCGCCAGCAGCTTGCGGGAGGGTAGGACTGAAGCTTTCTTT. Its translation: CASSLREGRTEAFF.

Here the CDR3 reads CASSSDTGELFF. In nucleotides, the CDR3 is TGTGCCAGCAGCTCGGACACCGGGGAGCTGTTTTTT. This chain links TRBV11-2 with TRBJ2-2; D uncertain. V was pared by 4 bases and J by 3 bases, with 3 bases between. CDR1 and CDR2 (germline): SGHAT, FQNNGV. This CDR3 contains 12 residues.